This T cell receptor (beta chain) was found in a study of somatic mutations in cytotoxic T cells in rheumatoid arthritis. Study background: Collection of patient blood (30 ml EDTA) took place right after diagnosis, before any treatment. The flow sorting of some V beta antibody-stained T-cell populations reached nearly 100% purity, and the sorted populations included V beta1+ cells sequenced for TCRB.

In the original processing: The authors rarely found patient CD8+ clones larger than 1% matching published virus-specific TCRB sequences. Repertoires were generated with immunoSEQ multiplex PCR, while TCRdb's copy carries only in-frame clones and drops some. V, J and clone size derive from that table, while D and trimming were established from the DNA sequence. The sample shows around 19,000 clones, roughly two thirds of them seen only once. Positive magnetic bead selection separated CD4+ and CD8+ cells, and flow cytometry confirmed purity. With 2 bases removed from V and 2 bases from J, the gap between germline ends came to 10 bases. The CDR3 totals 14 residues. Germline-derived CDR1 and CDR2 are MNHEY and SVGAGI.

This TCR derives from an adult with rheumatoid arthritis. V usage is TRBV6-5 and J usage is TRBJ2-7; D is undetermined. The sample comprised CD8+ T cells sorted from blood. As DNA, the CDR3 is TGTGCCAGCAGTTACGCGGACGGTCCCTACGAGCAGTACTTC. This gives the protein CASSYADGPYEQYF.